The present entry profiles one TCR beta chain with its context. The data are from a study of PD-L1 blockade in urothelial cancer. Produced via immunoSEQ multiplex PCR; TCRdb's table is partial and in-frame only. The table has under 55,000 clones, 84% seen once. The CDR3 contains 13 residues. V lost 2 bases and J lost 6, with 8 bases in between. Per the germline V gene, CDR1 is MNHEY and CDR2 is SVGAGI. V and J are TRBV6-5 and TRBJ1-5; no definite D call. This receptor was taken from a middle-aged man with urothelial cancer. The material was PBMCs, obtained around atezolizumab (anti-PD-L1) treatment. The CDR3 spells CASSYGSTQPQHF. The CDR3 DNA reads as TGTGCCAGCAGTTACGGGAGTACTCAGCCCCAGCATTTT.